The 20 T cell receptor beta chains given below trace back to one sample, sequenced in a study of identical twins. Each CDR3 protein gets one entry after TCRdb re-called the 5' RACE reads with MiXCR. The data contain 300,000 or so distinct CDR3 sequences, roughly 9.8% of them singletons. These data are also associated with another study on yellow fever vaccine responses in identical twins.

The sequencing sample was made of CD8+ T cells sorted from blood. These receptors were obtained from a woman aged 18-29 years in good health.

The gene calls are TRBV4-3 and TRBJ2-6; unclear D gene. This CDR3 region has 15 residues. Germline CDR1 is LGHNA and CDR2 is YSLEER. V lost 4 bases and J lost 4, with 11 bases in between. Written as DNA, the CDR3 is TGCGCCAGCAGCCCGGCCGTTTGGGGGGCCAACGTCCTGACTTTC. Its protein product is CASSPAVWGANVLTF.

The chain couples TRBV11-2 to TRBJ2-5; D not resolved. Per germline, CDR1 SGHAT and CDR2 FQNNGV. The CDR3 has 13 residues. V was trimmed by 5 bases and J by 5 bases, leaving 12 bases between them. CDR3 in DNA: TGTGCCAGCAGCCAACAATCATGGGAGACCCAGTACTTC. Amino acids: CASSQQSWETQYF.

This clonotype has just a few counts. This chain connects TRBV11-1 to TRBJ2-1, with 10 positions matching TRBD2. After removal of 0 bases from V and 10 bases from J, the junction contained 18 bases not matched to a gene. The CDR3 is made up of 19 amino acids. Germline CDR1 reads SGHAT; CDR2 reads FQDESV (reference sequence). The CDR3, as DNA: TGTGCCAGCAGCTTAGCTGGCGCGGGAGGGAGCGGGGGGGCTGGAGAGCAGTTCTTC. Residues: CASSLAGAGGSGGAGEQFF.

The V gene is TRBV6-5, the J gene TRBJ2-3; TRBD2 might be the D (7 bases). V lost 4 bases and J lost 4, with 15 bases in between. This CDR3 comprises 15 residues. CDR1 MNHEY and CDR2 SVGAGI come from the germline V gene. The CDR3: CASSSPRGGADTQYF. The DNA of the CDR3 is TGTGCCAGCAGTTCCCCGAGGGGGGGGGCAGATACGCAGTATTTT.

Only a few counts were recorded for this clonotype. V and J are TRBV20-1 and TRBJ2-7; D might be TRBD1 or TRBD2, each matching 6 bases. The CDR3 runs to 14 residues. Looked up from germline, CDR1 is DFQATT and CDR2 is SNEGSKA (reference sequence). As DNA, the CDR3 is TGCAGGGCACCTTTGGGGGGCTACGGTACGGAGCAGTACTTC. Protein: CRAPLGGYGTEQYF.

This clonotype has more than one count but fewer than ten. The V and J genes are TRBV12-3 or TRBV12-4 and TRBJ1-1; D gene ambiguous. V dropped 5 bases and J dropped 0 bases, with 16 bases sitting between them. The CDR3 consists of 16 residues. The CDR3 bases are TGTGCCAGCAGTCCTAAAAGAGACCTTCTGAACACTGAAGCTTTCTTT. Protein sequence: CASSPKRDLLNTEAFF.

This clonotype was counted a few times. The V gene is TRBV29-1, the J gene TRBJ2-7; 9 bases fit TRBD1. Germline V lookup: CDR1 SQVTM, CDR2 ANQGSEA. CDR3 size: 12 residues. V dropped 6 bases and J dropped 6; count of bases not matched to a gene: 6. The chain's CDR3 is CSVSGTGPEQYF. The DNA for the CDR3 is TGCAGCGTGTCCGGGACAGGGCCCGAGCAGTACTTC.

Here the CDR3 reads CASSVVVQGNSGANVLTF. The DNA for the CDR3 is TGTGCCAGCAGCGTAGTAGTTCAGGGGAACTCTGGGGCCAACGTCCTGACTTTC. This sequence joins TRBV9 and TRBJ2-6; TRBD1 is a possible D gene (6 bases). The CDR3 has 18 residues. V was shortened by 0 bases and J by 0 bases, with 13 bases between the two germline ends. CDR1 and CDR2 (germline): SGDLS, YYNGEE.

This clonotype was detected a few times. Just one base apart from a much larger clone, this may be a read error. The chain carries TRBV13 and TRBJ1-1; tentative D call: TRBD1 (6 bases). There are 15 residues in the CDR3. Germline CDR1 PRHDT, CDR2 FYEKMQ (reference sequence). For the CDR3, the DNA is TGTGCCAGCAGGCCTAACACAGGGAGTCGAACTGAAGTTTTCTTT. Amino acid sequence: CASRPNTGSRTEVFF.

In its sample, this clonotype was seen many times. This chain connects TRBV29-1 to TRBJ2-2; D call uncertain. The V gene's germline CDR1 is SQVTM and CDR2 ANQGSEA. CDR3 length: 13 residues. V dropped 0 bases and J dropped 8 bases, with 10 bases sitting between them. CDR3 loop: CSVEDALGGELFF. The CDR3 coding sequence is TGCAGCGTTGAAGATGCCCTTGGGGGGGAGCTGTTTTTT.

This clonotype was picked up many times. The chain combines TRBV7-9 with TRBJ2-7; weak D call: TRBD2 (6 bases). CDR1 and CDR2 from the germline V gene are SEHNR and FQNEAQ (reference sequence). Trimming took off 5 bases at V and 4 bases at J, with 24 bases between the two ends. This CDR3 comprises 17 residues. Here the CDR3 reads CASSTPLGGGETYEQYF. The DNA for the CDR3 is TGTGCCAGCAGCACCCCCCTGGGGGGAGGAGAGACGTACGAGCAGTACTTC.

This CDR3 is CAWSAPGQGVSYEQYF. The CDR3 coding sequence is TGTGCCTGGAGTGCCCCGGGACAGGGGGTATCCTACGAGCAGTACTTC. The V call is TRBV30, the J call TRBJ2-7; TRBD1 aligns across 11 bases. Germline CDR1 is GTSNPN and CDR2 is SVGIG (reference sequence). Losses at the gene ends were 1 base for V and 1 base for J; bases not matched to a gene: 6. This CDR3 contains 16 residues.

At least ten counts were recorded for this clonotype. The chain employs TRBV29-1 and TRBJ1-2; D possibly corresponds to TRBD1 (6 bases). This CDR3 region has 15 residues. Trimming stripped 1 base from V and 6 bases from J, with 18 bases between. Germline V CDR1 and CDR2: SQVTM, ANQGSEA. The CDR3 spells CSVEGPRGDQDGYTF. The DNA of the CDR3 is TGCAGCGTTGAAGGCCCGAGGGGGGATCAGGATGGCTACACCTTC.

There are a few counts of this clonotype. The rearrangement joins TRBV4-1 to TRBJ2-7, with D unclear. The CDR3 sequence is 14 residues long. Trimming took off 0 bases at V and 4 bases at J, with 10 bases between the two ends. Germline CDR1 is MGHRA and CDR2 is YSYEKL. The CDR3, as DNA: TGCGCCAGCAGCCAAGATGGGCTGCTATACGAGCAGTACTTC. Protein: CASSQDGLLYEQYF.

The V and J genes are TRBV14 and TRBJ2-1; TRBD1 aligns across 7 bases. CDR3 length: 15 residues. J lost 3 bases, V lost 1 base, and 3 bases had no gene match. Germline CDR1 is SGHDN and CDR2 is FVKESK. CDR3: CASSQGQGYYNEQFF. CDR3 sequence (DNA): TGTGCCAGCAGCCAAGGACAGGGCTACTACAATGAGCAGTTCTTC.

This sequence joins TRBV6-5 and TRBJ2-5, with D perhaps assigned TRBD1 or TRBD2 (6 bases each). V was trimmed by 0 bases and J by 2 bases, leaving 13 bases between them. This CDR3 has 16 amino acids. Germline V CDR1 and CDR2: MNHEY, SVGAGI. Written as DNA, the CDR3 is TGTGCCAGCAGTTACTCGAAATTAGGGGGGCAAGAGACCCAGTACTTC. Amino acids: CASSYSKLGGQETQYF.

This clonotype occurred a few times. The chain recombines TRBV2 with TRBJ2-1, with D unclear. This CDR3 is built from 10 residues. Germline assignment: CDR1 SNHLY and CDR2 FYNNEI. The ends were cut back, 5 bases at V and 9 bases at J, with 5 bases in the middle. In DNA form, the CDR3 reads TGTGCCAGCAGTATCGGTGAGCAGTTCTTC. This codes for CASSIGEQFF.

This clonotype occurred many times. CDR3 residues: CSAWGWGQPQHF. The CDR3 DNA reads TGCAGTGCCTGGGGATGGGGACAGCCCCAGCATTTT. The chain uses TRBV20-1 and TRBJ1-5; no clear D gene. The V gene's germline CDR1 is DFQATT and CDR2 SNEGSKA (reference sequence). CDR3 length equals 12 residues. Trimming left V 6 bases short and J 7 bases short, with 13 bases between.

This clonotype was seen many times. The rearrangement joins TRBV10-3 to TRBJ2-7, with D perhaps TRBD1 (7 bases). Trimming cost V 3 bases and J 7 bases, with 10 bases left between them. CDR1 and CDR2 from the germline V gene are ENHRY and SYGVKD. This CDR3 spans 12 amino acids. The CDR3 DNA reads TGTGCCATCAGTGAAGCAGGGGGGGAGCAGTACTTC. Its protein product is CAISEAGGEQYF.

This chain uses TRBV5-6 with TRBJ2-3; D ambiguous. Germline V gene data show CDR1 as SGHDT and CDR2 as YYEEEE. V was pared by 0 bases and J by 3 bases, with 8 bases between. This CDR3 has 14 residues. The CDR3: CASSLGQVTDTQYF. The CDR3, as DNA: TGTGCCAGCAGCTTGGGTCAGGTTACAGATACGCAGTATTTT.